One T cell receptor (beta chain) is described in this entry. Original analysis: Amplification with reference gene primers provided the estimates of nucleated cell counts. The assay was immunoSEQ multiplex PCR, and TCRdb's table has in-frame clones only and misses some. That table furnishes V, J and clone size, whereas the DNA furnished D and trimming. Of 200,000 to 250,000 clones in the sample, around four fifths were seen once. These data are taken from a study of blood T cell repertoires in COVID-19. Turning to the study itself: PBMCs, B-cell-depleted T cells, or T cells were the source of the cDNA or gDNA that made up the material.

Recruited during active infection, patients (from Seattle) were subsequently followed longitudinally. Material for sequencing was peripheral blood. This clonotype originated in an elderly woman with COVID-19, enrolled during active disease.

The CDR3, as DNA: TGTGCCAGCGCGGGTAAGGGACTAGGGACAGATACGCAGTATTTT. Its protein product is CASAGKGLGTDTQYF. This rearrangement joins TRBV19 to TRBJ2-3, with 8 nucleotides matching TRBD2. Trimming at V came to 9 bases and at J to 3 bases, leaving 11 bases not matched to a gene. This CDR3 has 15 residues. Germline V gives CDR1 LNHDA, CDR2 SQIVND (reference sequence).